Sequencing of this T cell receptor (beta chain) was carried out in a study of blood T cell repertoires in COVID-19 (dated by TCRdb to about 2020). For the wider study: Samples from collaborators originated in the United States, Italy and Spain and spanned both the acute and convalescent phases of COVID-19. The prospective study material was composed of cDNA or gDNA derived from T cells, B-cell-depleted T cells, or PBMCs. Deeply sampled blood TCRbeta repertoires from subjects exposed to, actively infected with, or recovered from COVID-19 were included in the dataset. A freely available public database, intended as a resource for researchers studying the immune response to SARS-CoV-2, is where the repertoires were released. Samples were obtained from the ongoing ImmuneRACE study (first 160 participants) and from 1,254 subjects provided by 6 global collaborators. The sample metadata nearly always contained a de-identified subject ID, COVID-19 status, age in years and sex. Where available, HLA class I and class II types were taken from metadata supplied by the sample provider and were not determined by assay-based typing.

Whole blood was collected in K2EDTA tubes by collaborating institutions according to the institutions' own protocols. For TCRbeta analysis, collaborator samples were shipped as frozen whole blood, as isolated PBMCs, or as DNA extracted from either sample type. As concerns this clone: Its antigen specificity is not known. No base qualities exist here, and no much larger clone lies one base off it.

The study at large found these results: Clinical and demographic metadata were provided uncurated, with the amount varying by source and participant.

The immunoSEQ Assay, a bias-controlled multiplex PCR, was used to amplify TCRbeta CDR3 regions from genomic DNA. As for the authors' bioinformatics: The number of nucleated cells in each sample was estimated from the amplification of reference gene primers within the assay. Sequence reads were collapsed and filtered to measure the absolute abundance of every unique TCRbeta CDR3 rearrangement. For each sample, productive Simpson clonality was calculated by taking the square root of Simpson's diversity index across productive rearrangements. As stored in TCRdb, this immuneACCESS dataset retains in-frame rearrangements with V and J assigned. A fraction of the clones does not appear; measured against another copy, unresolved V genes explain less than half of the discrepancy, and the remainder lacks a known reason. V, J and clone size are taken as reported in that table, and D and trimming were inferred from the DNA itself. The sample table lists roughly 250,000 clones, 75% to 90% of them with a count of one. Roughly 8.6% of the sample is in the top ten clones.

The CDR3 has 14 amino acids, counting the end cysteine and phenylalanine. The kept DNA is CDR3 alone, 42 bases in frame from the first base. Per the germline V gene, SGHTA is the CDR1 and FQGNSA is the CDR2. V and J are truncated by 0 bases and 5 bases respectively, leaving an intervening sequence of 8 bases. The V and J genes are TRBV7-2 and TRBJ2-4; no D gene call is confident. The sequence derives from a human donor in a cohort sampled during active COVID-19. Sample: peripheral blood. The CDR3 corresponds to CASSLAIQENIQYF. The DNA sequence follows: TGTGCCAGCAGCTTAGCCATCCAGGAAAACATTCAGTACTTC. Extended through the reference TRBV7-2 and TRBJ2-4 proteins, this CDR3 yields the full variable domain: GAGVSQSPSNKVTEKGKDVELRCDPISGHTALYWYRQSLGQGLEFLIYFQGNSAPDKSGLPSDRFSAERTGGSVSTLTIQRTQQEDSAVYLCASSLAIQENIQYFGAGTRLSVL.